Shown below are 8 T cell receptor beta chains from a single sample sequenced in a study of post-analysis software for immune sequencing data. Study-wide findings and caveats: The five TRBV segments detected at higher frequency in patients than in controls included TRBV5-6, TRBV5-1 and TRBV20-1.

No antigen is known for these receptors. Carried by the TCR beta cDNA libraries were unique molecular identifiers. In TCRdb, the PCR reads were re-called with MiXCR into one record per CDR3 protein. The table has about 540,000 distinct CDR3 sequences, around 31% seen once. The material sequenced was blood. These receptors were obtained from a girl younger than 18 with multiple sclerosis.

The chain employs TRBV3-1 and TRBJ1-4, with 7 bases lining up with TRBD1. J lost 6 bases, V lost 1 base, and 8 bases had no gene match. Germline CDR1 and CDR2: LGHDT and YNNKEL (reference sequence). The CDR3 is 16 amino acids. DNA for the CDR3: TGTGCCAGCAGCCAAGTAGGAGAAGACAGGGATGAAAAACTGTTTTTT. This codes for CASSQVGEDRDEKLFF.

V usage is TRBV19 and J usage is TRBJ2-6; D gene ambiguous. The germline V gene has CDR1 LNHDA and CDR2 SQIVND (reference sequence). CDR3 size: 16 residues. V shed 9 bases and J shed 0 bases, with 15 bases lying between them. CDR3 sequence reads: CASRPDGNSGANVLTF. The DNA of the CDR3 is TGTGCCAGCCGCCCCGACGGAAACTCTGGGGCCAACGTCCTGACTTTC.

The chain carries TRBV28 and TRBJ2-5, with TRBD2 matching 9 bases. V trimming: 3 bases; J trimming: 5 bases; junction bases outside the gene matches: 4. CDR1 and CDR2 from the germline V gene are MDHEN and SYDVKM. This CDR3 comprises 14 residues. The CDR3 sequence is CASSFTSGGETQYF. The DNA of the CDR3 is TGTGCCAGCAGTTTCACGAGCGGGGGGGAGACCCAGTACTTC.

The chain carries TRBV20-1 and TRBJ1-4; D is uncertain. This CDR3 region has 10 residues. Trimming removed 4 bases at V and 6 bases at J, with 3 bases between. CDR1 DFQATT and CDR2 SNEGSKA come from the germline V gene (reference sequence). As DNA, the CDR3 is TGCAGTGCTAAGGATGAAAAACTGTTTTTT. It specifies CSAKDEKLFF.

This clonotype was detected only a few times. The rearrangement links TRBV5-1 to TRBJ2-3; 7 nucleotides match TRBD1. Germline trimming cut 3 bases from V and 5 bases from J; bases unmatched to any gene: 9. CDR1 SGHRS and CDR2 YFSETQ come from the germline V gene. This CDR3 contains 15 residues. Here the CDR3 DNA reads TGCGCCAGCAGCTCGAACGGACAGGTTTTAGATACGCAGTATTTT. Translating it yields CASSSNGQVLDTQYF.

This clonotype was seen a handful of times. This chain uses TRBV13 with TRBJ2-7, with 9 bases matching TRBD2. The CDR3 length is 15 residues. V dropped 6 bases and J dropped 6; count of bases not matched to a gene: 12. In germline, CDR1 is PRHDT, CDR2 FYEKMQ (reference sequence). As DNA, the CDR3 is TGTGCCAGCAGTCTCAAGGGACTAGCCTTTCCCGAGCAGTACTTC. Amino acid sequence: CASSLKGLAFPEQYF. Combining the CDR3 with reference TRBV13 and TRBJ2-7 gives the whole variable domain AAGVIQSPRHLIKEKRETATLKCYPIPRHDTVYWYQQGPGQDPQFLISFYEKMQSDKGSIPDRFSAQQFSDYHSELNMSSLELGDSALYFCASSLKGLAFPEQYFGPGTRLTVT.

The CDR3 is CSARALGGGDNEQFF. The CDR3 region has the DNA TGCAGTGCTAGGGCCCTAGGGGGAGGGGACAATGAGCAGTTCTTC. The chain has TRBV20-1 and TRBJ2-1, with D perhaps matching TRBD2 (7 bases). V dropped 3 bases and J dropped 5 bases, with 17 bases sitting between them. Germline-derived CDR1 and CDR2 are DFQATT and SNEGSKA (reference sequence). The length of the CDR3 is 15 residues.

This sequence joins TRBV9 and TRBJ1-6; D perhaps matches TRBD1 (5 bases). CDR1 is SGDLS, CDR2 YYNGEE, per germline. The CDR3 runs 14 residues. The V gene lost 2 bases and the J gene lost 7 bases, with 10 bases spanning the gap. CDR3 in amino acids: CASSVRQTNSPLHF. Here the CDR3 DNA reads TGTGCCAGCAGCGTCCGACAGACGAATTCACCCCTCCACTTT.